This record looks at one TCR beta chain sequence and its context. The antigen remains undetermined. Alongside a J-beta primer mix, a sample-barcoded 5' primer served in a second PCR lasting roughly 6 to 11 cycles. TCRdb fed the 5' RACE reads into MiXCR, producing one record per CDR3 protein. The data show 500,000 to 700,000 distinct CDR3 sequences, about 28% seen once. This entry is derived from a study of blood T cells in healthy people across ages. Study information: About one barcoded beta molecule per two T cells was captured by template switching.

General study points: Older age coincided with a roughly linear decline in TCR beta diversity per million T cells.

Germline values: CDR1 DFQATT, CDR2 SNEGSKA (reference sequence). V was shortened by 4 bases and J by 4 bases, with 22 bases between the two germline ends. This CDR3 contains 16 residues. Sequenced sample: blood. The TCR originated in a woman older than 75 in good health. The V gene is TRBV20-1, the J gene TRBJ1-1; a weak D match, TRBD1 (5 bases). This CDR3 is CSANSGDSERVTEAFF. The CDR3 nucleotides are TGCAGTGCTAACAGTGGGGACTCCGAGAGGGTCACTGAAGCTTTCTTT.